The 16 T cell receptor beta chains listed next were all sequenced from one sample in a study of blood T cell repertoires in COVID-19. The protocol was immunoSEQ multiplex PCR, while the TCRdb copy is restricted to in-frame clones and leaves out a portion. The sample gives 89,000 or so clones, more than 70% of which show up once; roughly 8% is in the top ten. The sample comprised peripheral blood. All receptors derive from a middle-aged man with active COVID-19.

The V gene is TRBV7-2, the J gene TRBJ1-5; possibly TRBD1 for D (6 bases). The CDR3 runs 14 residues. V lost 4 bases, J lost 2 bases, and 9 bases lay in between. The germline CDR1 and CDR2 sequences are SGHTA and FQGNSA. The CDR3 sequence: CASSSTGGNQPQHF. The DNA for the CDR3 is TGTGCCAGCAGCTCGACAGGTGGCAATCAGCCCCAGCATTTT.

V gene TRBV7-8 combines with J gene TRBJ2-1; 11 positions agree with TRBD2. Unmatched junction bases numbered 4, after V lost 0 bases and J lost 9 bases. Germline loops: CDR1 SGHVS, CDR2 FQNEAQ. The CDR3 runs to 15 residues. DNA for the CDR3: TGTGCCAGCAGCTTAGCGGGCCTAGCGGGAGGTGAGCAGTTCTTC. Protein product: CASSLAGLAGGEQFF.

This clone was detected once. The chain uses TRBV5-1 and TRBJ2-2, with 8 bases identical to TRBD2. The junction had 8 bases not matched to a gene; V was cut back by 0 bases and J by 7 bases. The CDR3 is 16 amino acids. Germline assignment: CDR1 SGHRS and CDR2 YFSETQ. The CDR3 loop is CASSLAVAGMIGELFF. The CDR3 DNA follows: TGCGCCAGCAGCTTGGCGGTAGCGGGAATGATCGGGGAGCTGTTTTTT.

The CDR3 loop is CASEAAAFGTEAFF. Written as DNA, the CDR3 is TGTGCCAGCGAAGCCGCGGCCTTCGGGACTGAAGCTTTCTTT. The rearrangement joins TRBV6-6 to TRBJ1-1; no reliable D call. The V end was cut by 8 bases, the J end by 5 bases, with 18 bases between. CDR1 MNHNY and CDR2 SVGAGI come from the germline V gene (reference sequence). The CDR3 length is 14 residues.

V and J are TRBV2 and TRBJ2-2; D is uncertain. The germline V and J ends were trimmed by 7 bases and 2 bases, with 14 bases remaining between them. CDR3 length: 15 amino acids. Per the germline V gene, CDR1 is SNHLY and CDR2 is FYNNEI. DNA of the CDR3: TGTGCCAGCAAGAGCCGGCTAGATAACACCGGGGAGCTGTTTTTT. Encoded protein: CASKSRLDNTGELFF.

The chain carries TRBV29-1 and TRBJ2-7; 9 bases match TRBD1. This CDR3 contains 13 residues. The ends lost 4 bases at V and 3 bases at J; junction bases unmatched: 4. CDR1 and CDR2 from the germline V gene are SQVTM and ANQGSEA. Here the CDR3 DNA reads TGCAGCGTTGCGACAGGGGGGGACTACGAGCAGTACTTC. It codes for CSVATGGDYEQYF.

The CDR3 DNA is TGCGCCAGCACCGCGGGACTGGGGAACACCGGGGAGCTGTTTTTT. Protein sequence: CASTAGLGNTGELFF. V is TRBV5-1 and J is TRBJ2-2; weak D call: TRBD2 (6 bases). Germline V gene lookup returns CDR1 SGHRS and CDR2 YFSETQ. The CDR3 runs to 15 residues. Trimming removed 6 bases from V and 1 base from J, with 13 bases in between.

The rearrangement links TRBV18 to TRBJ2-3, with 9 bases matching TRBD2. V gave up 0 bases and J gave up 3 bases; unmatched junction bases: 7. The CDR3 is made up of 17 amino acids. CDR1 and CDR2 from the germline V gene are KGHSH and LQKENI. The CDR3 bases are TGTGCCAGCTCACCACCGGGTAGCGGGAGAGTAACAGATACGCAGTATTTT. Its protein is CASSPPGSGRVTDTQYF.

The CDR3 DNA reads as TGTGCCAGCTCCCGAGAGACAGTCCAAACTGAAGCTTTCTTT. The encoded protein is CASSRETVQTEAFF. V gene TRBV18 combines with J gene TRBJ1-1, with D possibly matching TRBD1 (5 bases). Germline V gene sequence: CDR1 KGHSH, CDR2 LQKENI. The CDR3 is made up of 14 amino acids. V lost 6 bases to trimming and J lost 5 bases, with 16 bases between them.

The V and J genes are TRBV2 and TRBJ2-3; possibly TRBD1 for D (5 bases). The length of the CDR3 is 13 residues. V was pared by 4 bases and J by 0 bases, with 5 bases between. Germline CDR1 is SNHLY and CDR2 is FYNNEI. The CDR3 sequence: CASSGQSTDTQYF. DNA for the CDR3: TGTGCCAGCAGTGGACAGAGCACAGATACGCAGTATTTT.

The chain couples TRBV7-2 to TRBJ2-3, with TRBD2 matching 8 bases. Trimming cost V 5 bases and J 6 bases; bases outside gene matches: 13. Germline assignment: CDR1 SGHTA and CDR2 FQGNSA. There are 16 residues in the CDR3. The CDR3: CASSPRGGTGGDTQYF. CDR3 in DNA: TGTGCCAGCAGCCCCCGTGGGGGGACGGGGGGGGATACGCAGTATTTT.

The gene calls are TRBV7-9 and TRBJ1-1; 8 bases are a match to TRBD1. Per the germline V gene, CDR1 is SEHNR and CDR2 is FQNEAQ (reference sequence). CDR3 size: 18 residues. V lost 1 base to trimming and J lost 1 base; unmatched junction nucleotides: 11. CDR3 coding DNA: TGTGCCAGCAGCTTAGTCGGCCGACAGGGGATCGGGAACACTGAAGCTTTCTTT. As protein: CASSLVGRQGIGNTEAFF.

This clone was seen repeatedly, ten times or more. The chain links TRBV4-1 to TRBJ1-6, with a tentative D call TRBD1 (5 bases). V was trimmed by 0 bases and J by 7 bases, leaving 10 bases between them. Per the germline V gene, CDR1 is MGHRA and CDR2 is YSYEKL. The CDR3 is made up of 15 amino acids. Here the CDR3 DNA reads TGCGCCAGCAGCCAAGAAAGGGGTTGGAATTCACCCCTCCACTTT. Protein product: CASSQERGWNSPLHF.

The chain joins TRBV6-5 to TRBJ2-3, with 8 nucleotides matching TRBD2. Germline trimming cut 8 bases from V and 2 bases from J; bases unmatched to any gene: 6. The germline V gene has CDR1 MNHEY and CDR2 SVGAGI. There are 14 residues in the CDR3. Here the CDR3 reads CASSSGGSTDTQYF. The CDR3 DNA reads as TGTGCCAGCTCTTCGGGGGGGTCCACAGATACGCAGTATTTT.

V is TRBV19 and J is TRBJ2-2; D might be TRBD2 (5 bases). Germline CDR1 is LNHDA and CDR2 is SQIVND (reference sequence). CDR3 length equals 14 residues. V lost 7 bases and J lost 5, with 14 bases in between. CDR3 residues: CASKRERRTGELFF. The CDR3 DNA follows: TGTGCCAGTAAGAGGGAAAGGAGGACCGGGGAGCTGTTTTTT.

The chain combines TRBV5-1 with TRBJ2-5, with D possibly being TRBD1 (6 bases). The CDR3 covers 13 residues. Trimming removed 4 bases from V and 3 bases from J, with 10 bases in between. CDR1 SGHRS and CDR2 YFSETQ come from the germline V gene. CDR3 amino acids: CASSVGTKETQYF. Here the CDR3 DNA reads TGCGCCAGCAGCGTCGGGACAAAAGAGACCCAGTACTTC.